What follows is one T cell receptor (beta chain) and its context. Antigen: not known. This specimen comes from a study of vaccination effects on CD4 cells after COVID-19. Profiled with immunoSEQ multiplex PCR; TCRdb holds only in-frame clones, not every one. This table has roughly 24,000 clones, 60% to 80% appearing once. Trimming left V 4 bases short and J 5 bases short, with 23 bases between. CDR1 is SEHNR and CDR2 is FQNEAQ in the germline V gene (reference sequence). The CDR3 is made up of 17 amino acids. ViraFEST used viral peptide pools to expand antigen-specific CD4+ T cells before sequencing. Once cultured for 9 to 11 days, the cells underwent separation to obtain CD4+ T cells. The person was diagnosed with PCR-confirmed SARS-CoV-2 infection between March and December 2020.

The receptor comes from a human donor who had a prior SARS-CoV-2 infection. J is TRBJ2-5 and V is TRBV7-9, with D perhaps matching TRBD1 (6 bases). The sample consisted of CD4+ T cells from PBMCs cultured with SARS-CoV-2 spike peptides, taken before COVID-19 vaccination. The CDR3 nucleotides are TGTGCCAGCAGCTCACTAATCGGACAGACGGACGGGGAGACCCAGTACTTC. This translates into CASSSLIGQTDGETQYF. Based on the CDR3 plus reference TRBV7-9 and TRBJ2-5, the full variable domain is DTGVSQNPRHKITKRGQNVTFRCDPISEHNRLYWYRQTLGQGPEFLTYFQNEAQLEKSRLLSDRFSAERPKGSFSTLEIQRTEQGDSAMYLCASSSLIGQTDGETQYFGPGTRLLVL.